The entry that follows covers one TCR beta chain sequence. Its antigen is still unknown. This record belongs to a study of PD-1 blockade in classical Hodgkin lymphoma. The study's findings and limits: Only CD4+ TCR diversity, not CD8+, had risen significantly by C4D1. Patients starting nivolumab less than 1 year after ASCT had lower diversity and were excluded from later analyses. Baseline diversity was lower in partial responders and progressors than complete responders.

Germline V gene data show CDR1 as LNHDA and CDR2 as SQIVND (reference sequence). Deletions cut 5 bases from V and 0 bases from J, with 18 bases between. The CDR3 runs to 17 residues. Repertoires were generated with immunoSEQ multiplex PCR, while TCRdb's copy carries only in-frame clones and drops some. The sample includes about 110,000 clones, 70% to 90% of them seen just once. Relapses following autologous stem cell transplantation were seen in all patients, with brentuximab vedotin exposure varying. Complete response, partial response or progressive disease constituted the best response categories observed.

The chain couples TRBV19 to TRBJ2-3, with D perhaps matching TRBD2 (6 bases). The sequenced sample was peripheral blood mononuclear cells (PBMCs), obtained before the second cycle of nivolumab. The origin of this receptor is a human donor with classical Hodgkin lymphoma. CDR3 coding DNA: TGTGCCAGTAGTTGGGCCCATGGGGGGAGGAGCACAGATACGCAGTATTTT. It yields the protein CASSWAHGGRSTDTQYF.